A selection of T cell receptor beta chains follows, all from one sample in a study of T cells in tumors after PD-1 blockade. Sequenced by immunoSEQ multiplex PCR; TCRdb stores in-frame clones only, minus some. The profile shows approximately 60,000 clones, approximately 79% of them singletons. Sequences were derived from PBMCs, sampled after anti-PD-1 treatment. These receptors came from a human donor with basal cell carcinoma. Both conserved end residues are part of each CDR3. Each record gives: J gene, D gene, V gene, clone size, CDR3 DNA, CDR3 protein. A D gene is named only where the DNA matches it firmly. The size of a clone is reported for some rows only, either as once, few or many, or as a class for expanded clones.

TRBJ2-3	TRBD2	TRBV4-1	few	TGCGCCAGCAGCCAAGAACCCTCCGTAGCGGGGCAGATTCTTAACACAGATACGCAGTATTTT	CASSQEPSVAGQILNTDTQYF
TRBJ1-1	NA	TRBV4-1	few	TGCGCCAGCAGCCAAGAAGCAGTCCTTAACACTGAAGCTTTCTTT	CASSQEAVLNTEAFF
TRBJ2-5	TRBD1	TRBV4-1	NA	TGCGCCAGCAGCCAAGATCCGGACAGGACTGGGCTAGGGGAGACCCAGTACTTC	CASSQDPDRTGLGETQYF
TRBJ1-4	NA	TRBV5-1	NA	TGCGCCAGCAGCTTGGCCGGGACGGGAGAAAAACTGTTTTTT	CASSLAGTGEKLFF
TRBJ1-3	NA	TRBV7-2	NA	TGTGCCAGCAGCTTAGAGAGGGGTAGATCTGGAAACACCATATATTTT	CASSLERGRSGNTIYF
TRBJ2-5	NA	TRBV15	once	TGTGCCACCAGCAGAGGACGGGACCAAGAGACCCAGTACTTC	CATSRGRDQETQYF
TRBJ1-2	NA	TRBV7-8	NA	TGTGCCAGCAGCTTAGGGGATTGGGGCGGCTATGGCTACACCTTC	CASSLGDWGGYGYTF
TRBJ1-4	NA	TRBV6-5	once	TGTGCCAGCAGTTACTCGGTCAGCGGGGAAAAACTGTTTTTT	CASSYSVSGEKLFF
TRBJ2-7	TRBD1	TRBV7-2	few	TGTGCCAGCAGCCCGAGGACAGGGCGCTCCTCCTACGAGCAGTACTTC	CASSPRTGRSSYEQYF
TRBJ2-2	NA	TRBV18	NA	TGTGCCAGCTCCTACAAGGCCGTAGGGGGTACCGACACCGGGGAGCTGTTTTTT	CASSYKAVGGTDTGELFF
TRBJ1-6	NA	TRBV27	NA	TGTGCCAGCAGTTTAATAGATCTGCTTGAAGGGAATTCACCCCTCCACTTT	CASSLIDLLEGNSPLHF
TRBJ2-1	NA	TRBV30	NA	TGTGCCTGGAGTGTACGTTCGTTGTACAATGAGCAGTTCTTC	CAWSVRSLYNEQFF
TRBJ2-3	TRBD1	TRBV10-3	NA	TGTGCCATCAGTGAGTCGGCAGGGGGATCCACAGATACGCAGTATTTT	CAISESAGGSTDTQYF
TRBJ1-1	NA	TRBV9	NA	TGTGCCAGCATCGGGGGGGCTTTCTTT	CASIGGAFF
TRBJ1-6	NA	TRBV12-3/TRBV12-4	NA	TGTGCCAGCAGCACCGACAGATATTCACCCCTCCACTTT	CASSTDRYSPLHF
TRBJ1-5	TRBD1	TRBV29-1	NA	TGCAGCGTGACCTGGCAGGGGGGCAATCAGCCCCAGCATTTT	CSVTWQGGNQPQHF
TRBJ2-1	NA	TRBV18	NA	TGTGCCAGCTCACCCCAGGGGTCCGACAATGAGCAGTTCTTC	CASSPQGSDNEQFF
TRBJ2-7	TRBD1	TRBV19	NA	TGTGCCAGTAGTATTCAGGGGGTTACCTACGAGCAGTACTTC	CASSIQGVTYEQYF
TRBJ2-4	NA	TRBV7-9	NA	TGTGCCAGCAGCCGCGAAGGACAGCCCCTTGCCAAAAACATTCAGTACTTC	CASSREGQPLAKNIQYF
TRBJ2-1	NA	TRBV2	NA	TGTGCCAGCAAACGGTCCACAGGGTTCGTCAATGAGCAGTTCTTC	CASKRSTGFVNEQFF
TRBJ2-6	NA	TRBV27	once	TGTGCCAGCAGTTTAATTGGGCAGGGGCTCTCTGGGGCCAACGTCCTGACTTTC	CASSLIGQGLSGANVLTF
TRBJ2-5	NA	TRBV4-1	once	TGCGCCAGCAGCCAGCCTTCTACAGGGAGGGAGACCCAGTACTTC	CASSQPSTGRETQYF
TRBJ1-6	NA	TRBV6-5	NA	TGTGCCAGCAGTCCGCCCAATTCACCCCTCCACTTT	CASSPPNSPLHF
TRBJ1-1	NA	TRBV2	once	TGTGCCAGCACCGTGCGACCCAACACTGAAGCTTTCTTT	CASTVRPNTEAFF
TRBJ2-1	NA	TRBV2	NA	TGTGCCAGCAGTCGGGGGGACAGGATCTACAATGAGCAGTTCTTC	CASSRGDRIYNEQFF
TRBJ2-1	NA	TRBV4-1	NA	TGCGCCAGCAGCCAAGATCGGAGGGCGTCTGGGGGTGAGCAGTTCTTC	CASSQDRRASGGEQFF
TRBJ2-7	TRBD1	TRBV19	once	TGTGCCAGTAGTCGAAACAGGGGGCGCGAGCAGTACTTC	CASSRNRGREQYF
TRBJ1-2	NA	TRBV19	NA	TGTGCCAGTAGTACTAGCCTGGGGTATGGCTACACCTTC	CASSTSLGYGYTF
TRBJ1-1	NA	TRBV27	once	TGTGCCAGCAGCAATAACATTGAAGCTTTCTTT	CASSNNIEAFF
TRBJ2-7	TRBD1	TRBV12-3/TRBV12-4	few	TGTGCCAGCAGTTTCGACAGGGGGGACGAGCAGTACTTC	CASSFDRGDEQYF
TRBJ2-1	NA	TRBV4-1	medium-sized	TGCGCCAGCAGCCAAGATGTCCTCATCTCCTACAATGAGCAGTTCTTC	CASSQDVLISYNEQFF
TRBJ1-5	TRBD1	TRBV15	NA	TGTGCCACCAGCCGGGACAGGTCTTTAGGTCAGCCCCAGCATTTT	CATSRDRSLGQPQHF
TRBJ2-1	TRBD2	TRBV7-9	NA	TGTGCCAGCAGTCCGACTAGCGGGGGGGTTGATGAGCAGTTCTTC	CASSPTSGGVDEQFF